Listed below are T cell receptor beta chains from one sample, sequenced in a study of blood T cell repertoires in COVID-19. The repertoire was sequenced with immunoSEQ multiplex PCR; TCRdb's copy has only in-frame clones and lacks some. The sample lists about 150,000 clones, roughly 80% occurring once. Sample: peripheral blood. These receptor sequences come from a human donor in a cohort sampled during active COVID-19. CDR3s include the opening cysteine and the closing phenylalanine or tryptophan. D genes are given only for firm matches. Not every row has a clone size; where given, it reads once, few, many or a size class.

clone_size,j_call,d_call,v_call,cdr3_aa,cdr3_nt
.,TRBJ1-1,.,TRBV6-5,CASSASRGAPNEAFF,TGTGCCAGCAGCGCCTCCCGGGGGGCGCCGAATGAAGCTTTCTTT
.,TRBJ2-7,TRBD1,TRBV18,CASSPTGTGSYEQYF,TGTGCCAGCTCACCAACCGGGACAGGGTCCTACGAGCAGTACTTC
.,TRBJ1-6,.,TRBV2,CASSEGAAGRSPLHF,TGTGCCAGCAGTGAAGGGGCAGCGGGACGATCACCCCTCCACTTT
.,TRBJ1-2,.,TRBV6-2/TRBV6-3,CASSREYGYTF,TGTGCCAGCAGCCGGGAGTATGGCTACACCTTC
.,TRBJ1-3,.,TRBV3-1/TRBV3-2,CASSPNPQSFSGNTIYF,TGTGCCAGCAGTCCTAATCCACAGAGCTTCTCTGGAAACACCATATATTTT
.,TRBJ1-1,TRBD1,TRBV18,CASSEGATNTEAFF,TGTGCCAGCTCAGAGGGGGCGACGAACACTGAAGCTTTCTTT
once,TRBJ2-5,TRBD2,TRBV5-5,CASSPPGTSLRETQYF,TGTGCCAGCAGCCCCCCCGGGACTAGCCTTCGGGAGACCCAGTACTTC
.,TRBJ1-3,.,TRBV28,CASSSRVGLGNTIYF,TGTGCCAGCAGTTCAAGGGTGGGGCTTGGAAACACCATATATTTT
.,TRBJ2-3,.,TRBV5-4,CASSLVAQSTDTQYF,TGTGCCAGCAGCTTGGTAGCTCAGAGCACAGATACGCAGTATTTT
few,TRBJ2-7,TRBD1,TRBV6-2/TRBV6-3,CASSYPIPGQGEKYEQYF,TGTGCCAGCAGTTACCCGATCCCCGGACAGGGGGAGAAGTACGAGCAGTACTTC
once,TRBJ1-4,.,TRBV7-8,CASSSDSGNEKLFF,TGTGCCAGCAGCTCGGACAGCGGTAATGAAAAACTGTTTTTT
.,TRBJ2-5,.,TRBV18,CASSPDRGQNQETQYF,TGTGCCAGCTCACCAGACCGAGGACAGAACCAAGAGACCCAGTACTTC
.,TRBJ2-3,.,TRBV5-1,CASSEGGRGTDTQYF,TGCGCCAGCAGCGAGGGGGGGCGAGGCACAGATACGCAGTATTTT
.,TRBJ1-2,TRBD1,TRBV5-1,CASSFPGGGYGYTF,TGCGCCAGCAGCTTCCCAGGGGGCGGCTATGGCTACACCTTC
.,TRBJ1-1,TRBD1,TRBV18,CASSPQGVGDTEAFF,TGTGCCAGCTCACCCCAGGGGGTTGGGGACACTGAAGCTTTCTTT
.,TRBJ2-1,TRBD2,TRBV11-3,CASSFRLAGALYNEQFF,TGTGCCAGCAGCTTTCGACTAGCGGGGGCCCTCTACAATGAGCAGTTCTTC
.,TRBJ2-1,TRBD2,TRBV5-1,CASSPGGGSYNEQFF,TGCGCCAGCAGCCCCGGGGGGGGCTCCTACAATGAGCAGTTCTTC
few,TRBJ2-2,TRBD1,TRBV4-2,CASSQSGQGASGELFF,TGTGCCAGCAGCCAAAGTGGACAGGGGGCGTCCGGGGAGCTGTTTTTT
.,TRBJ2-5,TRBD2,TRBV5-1,CASSSHPGLAGGPRGVQETQYF,TGCGCCAGCAGCTCCCACCCGGGACTAGCGGGGGGCCCTCGGGGGGTCCAAGAGACCCAGTACTTC
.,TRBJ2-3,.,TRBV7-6,CASSSPGADTQYF,TGTGCCAGCAGCTCCCCAGGGGCCGATACGCAGTATTTT
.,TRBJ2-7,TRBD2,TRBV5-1,CASSPTGGYEQYF,TGCGCCAGCAGCCCGACGGGGGGCTACGAGCAGTACTTC
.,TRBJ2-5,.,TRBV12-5,CASGPSGGETQYF,TGTGCTAGTGGTCCCTCCGGGGGAGAGACCCAGTACTTC
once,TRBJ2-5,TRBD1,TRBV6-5,CASRKTGTETQYF,TGTGCCAGCAGGAAGACAGGGACAGAGACCCAGTACTTC
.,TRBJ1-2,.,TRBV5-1,CASSLGEGNYGYTF,TGCGCCAGCAGCTTGGGAGAGGGCAACTATGGCTACACCTTC
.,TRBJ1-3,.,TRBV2,CASRRDISGNTIYF,TGTGCCAGCAGACGGGACATCTCTGGAAACACCATATATTTT
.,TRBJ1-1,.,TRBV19,CASSTTRTANPEAFF,TGTGCCAGTAGTACAACAAGGACAGCCAACCCTGAAGCTTTCTTT
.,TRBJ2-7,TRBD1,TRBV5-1,CASSLDGTGGFYEQYF,TGCGCCAGCAGCTTGGATGGGACAGGGGGCTTTTACGAGCAGTACTTC